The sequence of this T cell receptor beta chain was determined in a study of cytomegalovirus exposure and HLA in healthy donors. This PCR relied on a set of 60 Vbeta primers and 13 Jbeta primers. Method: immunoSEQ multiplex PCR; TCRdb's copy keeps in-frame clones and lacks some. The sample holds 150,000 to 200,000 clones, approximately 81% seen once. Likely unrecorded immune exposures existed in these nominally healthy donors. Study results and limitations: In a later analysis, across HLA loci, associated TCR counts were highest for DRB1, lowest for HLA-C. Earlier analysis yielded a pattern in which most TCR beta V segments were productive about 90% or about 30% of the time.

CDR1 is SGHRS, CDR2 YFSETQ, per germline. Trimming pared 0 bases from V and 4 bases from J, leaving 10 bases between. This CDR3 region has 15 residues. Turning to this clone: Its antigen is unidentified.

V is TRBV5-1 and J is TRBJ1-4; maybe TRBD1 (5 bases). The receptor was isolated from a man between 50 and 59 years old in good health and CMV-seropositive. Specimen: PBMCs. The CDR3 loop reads CASSLARTNNEKLFF. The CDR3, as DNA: TGCGCCAGCAGCTTGGCCCGGACAAATAATGAAAAACTGTTTTTT.